This TCR beta chain was identified in a study of blood T cell repertoires in COVID-19. Across the study: The cDNA or gDNA used as material had been derived from T cells, B-cell-depleted T cells, or PBMCs.

Source study methods: Reference gene primer amplification gave nucleated cell count estimates. Profiling relied on immunoSEQ multiplex PCR, and the TCRdb table lists in-frame clones only, not all of them. Clonal size and the V and J genes are those of that table, whereas D and trimming came from the DNA. The sample lists more than 50,000 clones, roughly 90% occurring once. The V end was cut by 1 base, the J end by 5 bases, with 14 bases between. The V gene's germline CDR1 is LGHNA and CDR2 YSLEER. The CDR3 runs 16 residues. This rearrangement joins TRBV4-3 to TRBJ1-4; D may be TRBD1 (5 bases). What was sequenced was peripheral blood. This clonotype was obtained from a human donor in a cohort sampled during active COVID-19. CDR3 loop: CASSQGLTEWNEKLFF. In nucleotides, the CDR3 is TGCGCCAGCAGCCAAGGTCTGACAGAATGGAATGAAAAACTGTTTTTT.